Below, one T cell receptor beta chain is given with its context. No antigen is known for it. This record belongs to a study of blood T cells in healthy people across ages. Overall study results and limits: The lack of PBMC sorting stopped any conclusive naive versus antigen-experienced comparison.

Germline CDR1 and CDR2: SQVTM and ANQGSEA. V lost 7 bases and J 8 bases, leaving 30 bases between the germline ends. CDR3 length equals 17 residues. Sample-barcoded 5' priming and a J-beta primer mix drove a second PCR of about 7 to 12 cycles. All cDNA molecules were each tagged by a template-switch adaptor with 12 random nucleotides. One entry per CDR3 protein, called by TCRdb with MiXCR from the 5' RACE reads. The profile covers fewer than 2,000,000 distinct CDR3 sequences, with roughly 43% appearing a single time and 23% taken by the ten largest. The rearrangement links TRBV29-1 to TRBJ2-1; D possibly corresponds to TRBD2 (6 bases). This clonotype was sampled from a human donor in good health. The specimen was blood. Here the CDR3 reads CSGRVMEWSKRLDEQFF. DNA for the CDR3: TGCAGCGGGAGGGTTATGGAGTGGAGCAAACGGTTAGATGAGCAGTTCTTC.